This T cell receptor beta chain came from a study of technical replicates of blood from several donors. From germline, CDR1 is LNHNV and CDR2 YYDKDF (reference sequence). The germline V and J ends were trimmed by 4 bases and 5 bases, with 12 bases remaining between them. The CDR3 is 15 amino acids. Here immunoSEQ multiplex PCR was the method, and the copy in TCRdb shows in-frame clones only, minus some. This table has about 59,000 clones, approximately 87% appearing once. This chain joins TRBV15 and TRBJ1-6; the D is unclear. The source material was PBMCs. The receptor was derived from a human donor in good health. Some clones in this sample may be carry-over from other donors' samples. The CDR3 reads CATSMGSSDNSPLHF. The CDR3 DNA reads as TGTGCCACCAGCATGGGCTCTTCGGATAATTCACCCCTCCACTTT. The complete variable domain, with remaining parts taken from reference TRBV15 and TRBJ1-6, reads DAMVIQNPRYQVTQFGKPVTLSCSQTLNHNVMYWYQQKSSQAPKLLFHYYDKDFNNEADTPDNFQSRRPNTSFCFLDIRSPGLGDTAMYLCATSMGSSDNSPLHFGNGTRLTVT.